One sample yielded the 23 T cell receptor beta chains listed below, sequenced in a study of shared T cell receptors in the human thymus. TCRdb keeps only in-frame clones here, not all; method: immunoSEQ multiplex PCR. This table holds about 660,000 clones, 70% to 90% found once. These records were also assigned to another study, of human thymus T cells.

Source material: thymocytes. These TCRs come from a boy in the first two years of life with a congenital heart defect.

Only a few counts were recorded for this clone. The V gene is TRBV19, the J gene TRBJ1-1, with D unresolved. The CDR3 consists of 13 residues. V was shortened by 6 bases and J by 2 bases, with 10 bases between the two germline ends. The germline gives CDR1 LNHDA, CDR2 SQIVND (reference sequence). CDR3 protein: CASRFGVNTEAFF. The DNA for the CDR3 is TGTGCCAGTAGGTTCGGAGTCAACACTGAAGCTTTCTTT. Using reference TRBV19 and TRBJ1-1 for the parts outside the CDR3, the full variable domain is DGGITQSPKYLFRKEGQNVTLSCEQNLNHDAMYWYRQDPGQGLRLIYYSQIVNDFQKGDIAEGYSVSREKKESFPLTVTSAQKNPTAFYLCASRFGVNTEAFFGQGTRLTVV.

The chain's CDR3 is CASSLGHRDTEAFF. CDR3 coding DNA: TGTGCCAGCAGTTTGGGGCACAGGGATACTGAAGCTTTCTTT. The V and J genes are TRBV27 and TRBJ1-1, with D tentatively TRBD1 (6 bases). Germline assignment: CDR1 MNHEY and CDR2 SMNVEV (reference sequence). The CDR3 spans 14 residues. The V gene lost 3 bases and the J gene lost 5 bases, with 13 bases spanning the gap.

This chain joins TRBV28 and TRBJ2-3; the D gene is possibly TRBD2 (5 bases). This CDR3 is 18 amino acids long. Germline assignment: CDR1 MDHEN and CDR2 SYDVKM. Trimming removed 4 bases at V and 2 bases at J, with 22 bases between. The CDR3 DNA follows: TGTGCCAGCAGTTCTACCCCAAATCCCCGAGGGTACACAGATACGCAGTATTTT. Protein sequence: CASSSTPNPRGYTDTQYF.

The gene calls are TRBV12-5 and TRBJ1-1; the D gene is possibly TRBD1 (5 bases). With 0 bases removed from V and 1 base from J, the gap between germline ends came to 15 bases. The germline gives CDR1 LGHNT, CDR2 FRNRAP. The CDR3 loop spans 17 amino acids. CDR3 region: CASGLVHSGRENTEAFF. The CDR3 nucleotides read TGTGCTAGTGGTTTGGTACACAGTGGCAGGGAGAACACTGAAGCTTTCTTT.

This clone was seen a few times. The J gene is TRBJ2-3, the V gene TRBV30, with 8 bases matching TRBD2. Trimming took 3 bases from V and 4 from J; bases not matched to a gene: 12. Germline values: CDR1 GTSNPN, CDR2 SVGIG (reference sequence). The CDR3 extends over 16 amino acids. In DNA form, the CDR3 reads TGTGCCTGGAGCTGCTCGAAGCGGGAGCAGCCAGATACGCAGTATTTT. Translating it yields CAWSCSKREQPDTQYF.

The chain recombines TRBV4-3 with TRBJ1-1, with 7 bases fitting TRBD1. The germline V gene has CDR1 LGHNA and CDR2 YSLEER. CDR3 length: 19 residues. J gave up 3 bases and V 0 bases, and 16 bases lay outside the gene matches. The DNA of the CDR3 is TGCGCCAGCAGCCAAGATACCGGGACAGATAGGACGACGGACACTGAAGCTTTCTTT. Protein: CASSQDTGTDRTTDTEAFF.

CDR3 amino acids: CASSLALREKAYYEQYF. The CDR3 nucleotides are TGTGCCAGCAGCTTAGCGTTGCGGGAGAAAGCGTACTACGAGCAGTACTTC. The rearrangement uses TRBV7-2 and TRBJ2-7; 7 bases are a match to TRBD2. The CDR3 is made up of 17 amino acids. Germline V gene sequence: CDR1 SGHTA, CDR2 FQGNSA. With 0 bases clipped from V and 3 bases from J, the junction kept 11 bases outside the gene matches.

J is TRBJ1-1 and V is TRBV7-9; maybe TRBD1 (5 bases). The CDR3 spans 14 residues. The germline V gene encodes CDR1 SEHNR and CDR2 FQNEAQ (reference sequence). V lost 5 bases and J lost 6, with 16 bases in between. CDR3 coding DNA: TGTGCCAGCAGCCCACCTACTGACAGCGCTGAAGCTTTCTTT. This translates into CASSPPTDSAEAFF.

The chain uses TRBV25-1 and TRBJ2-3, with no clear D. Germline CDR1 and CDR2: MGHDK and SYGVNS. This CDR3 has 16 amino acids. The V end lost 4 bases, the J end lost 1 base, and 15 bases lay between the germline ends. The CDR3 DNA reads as TGTGCCAGCAGTGTACCTAGGAGACCCGGCACAGATACGCAGTATTTT. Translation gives CASSVPRRPGTDTQYF.

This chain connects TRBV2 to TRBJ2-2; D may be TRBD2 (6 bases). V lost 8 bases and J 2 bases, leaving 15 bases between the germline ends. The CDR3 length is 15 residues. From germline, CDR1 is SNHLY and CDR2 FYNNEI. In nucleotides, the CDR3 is TGTGCCAGCTGCCCCGGGACTGTTAACACCGGGGAGCTGTTTTTT. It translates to CASCPGTVNTGELFF.

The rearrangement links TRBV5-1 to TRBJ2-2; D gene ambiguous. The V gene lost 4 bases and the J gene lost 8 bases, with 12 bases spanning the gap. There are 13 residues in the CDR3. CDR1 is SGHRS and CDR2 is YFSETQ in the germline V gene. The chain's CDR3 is CASSARRTGELFF. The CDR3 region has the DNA TGCGCCAGCAGCGCTAGACGTACTGGGGAGCTGTTTTTT.

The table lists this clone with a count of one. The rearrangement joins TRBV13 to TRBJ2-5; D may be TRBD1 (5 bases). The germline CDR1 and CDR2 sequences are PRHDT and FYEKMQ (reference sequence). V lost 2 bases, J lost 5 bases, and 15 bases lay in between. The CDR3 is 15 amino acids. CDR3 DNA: TGTGCCAGCAGCTTATCCCTCGGACACACGGAGACCCAGTACTTC. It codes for CASSLSLGHTETQYF.

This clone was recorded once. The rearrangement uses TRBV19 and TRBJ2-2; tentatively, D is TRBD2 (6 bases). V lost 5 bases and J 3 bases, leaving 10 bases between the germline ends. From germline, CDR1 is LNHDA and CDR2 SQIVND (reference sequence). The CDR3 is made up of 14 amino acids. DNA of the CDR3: TGTGCCAGTAGTCTGGCGGGGTACACCGGGGAGCTGTTTTTT. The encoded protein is CASSLAGYTGELFF.

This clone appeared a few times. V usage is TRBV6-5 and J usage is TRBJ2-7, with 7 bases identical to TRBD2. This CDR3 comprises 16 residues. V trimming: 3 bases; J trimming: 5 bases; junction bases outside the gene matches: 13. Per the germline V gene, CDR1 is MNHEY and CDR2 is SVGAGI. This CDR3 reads CASSYSSGTALHEQYF. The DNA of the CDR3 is TGTGCCAGCAGTTATTCAAGCGGGACGGCACTCCACGAGCAGTACTTC.

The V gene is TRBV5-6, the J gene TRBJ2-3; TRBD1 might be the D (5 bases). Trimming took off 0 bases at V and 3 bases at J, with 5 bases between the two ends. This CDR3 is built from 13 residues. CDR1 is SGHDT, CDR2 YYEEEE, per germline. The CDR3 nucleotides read TGTGCCAGCAGCTTGGAGGGGACAGATACGCAGTATTTT. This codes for CASSLEGTDTQYF. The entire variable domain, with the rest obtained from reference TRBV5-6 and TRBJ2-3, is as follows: DAGVTQSPTHLIKTRGQQVTLRCSPKSGHDTVSWYQQALGQGPQFIFQYYEEEERQRGNFPDRFSGHQFPNYSSELNVNALLLGDSALYLCASSLEGTDTQYFGPGTRLTVL.

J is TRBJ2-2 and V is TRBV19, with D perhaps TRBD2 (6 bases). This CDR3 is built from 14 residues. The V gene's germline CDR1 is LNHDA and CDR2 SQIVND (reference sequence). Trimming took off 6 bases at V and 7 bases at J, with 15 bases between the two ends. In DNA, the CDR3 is TGTGCCAGTAGGAGCGGGCCTGGGAGCGGGGAGCTGTTTTTT. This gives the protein CASRSGPGSGELFF.

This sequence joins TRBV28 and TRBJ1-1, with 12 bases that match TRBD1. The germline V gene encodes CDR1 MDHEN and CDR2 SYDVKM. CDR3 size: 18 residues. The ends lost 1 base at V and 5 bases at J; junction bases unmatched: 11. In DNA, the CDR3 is TGTGCCAGCAGTTTATATACCCCACCGGGACAGGGGGCTACTGAAGCTTTCTTT. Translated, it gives CASSLYTPPGQGATEAFF.

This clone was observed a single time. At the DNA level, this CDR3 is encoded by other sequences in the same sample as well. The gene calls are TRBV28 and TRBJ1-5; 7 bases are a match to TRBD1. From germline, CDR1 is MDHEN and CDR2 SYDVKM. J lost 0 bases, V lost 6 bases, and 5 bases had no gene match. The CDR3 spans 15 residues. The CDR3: CASSRQGDSNQPQHF. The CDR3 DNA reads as TGTGCCAGCAGCCGACAGGGAGATAGCAATCAGCCCCAGCATTTT.

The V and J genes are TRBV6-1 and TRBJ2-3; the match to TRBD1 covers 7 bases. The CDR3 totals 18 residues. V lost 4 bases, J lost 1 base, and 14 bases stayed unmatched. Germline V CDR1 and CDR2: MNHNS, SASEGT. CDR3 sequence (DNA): TGTGCCAGCAGTGGACTACAGTCACAGGGGCGACGCACAGATACGCAGTATTTT. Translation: CASSGLQSQGRRTDTQYF.

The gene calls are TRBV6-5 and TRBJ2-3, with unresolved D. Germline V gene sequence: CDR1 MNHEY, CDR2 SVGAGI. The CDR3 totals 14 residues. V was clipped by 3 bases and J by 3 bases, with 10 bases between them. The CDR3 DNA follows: TGTGCCAGCAGTTATGGGCCCATTACAGATACGCAGTATTTT. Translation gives CASSYGPITDTQYF.

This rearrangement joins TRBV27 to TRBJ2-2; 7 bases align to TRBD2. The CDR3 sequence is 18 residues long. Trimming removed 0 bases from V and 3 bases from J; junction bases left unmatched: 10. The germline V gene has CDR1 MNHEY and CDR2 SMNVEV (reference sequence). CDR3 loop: CASSLSSSGGRDTGELFF. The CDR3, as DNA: TGTGCCAGCAGTTTATCGTCTAGCGGCGGAAGAGACACCGGGGAGCTGTTTTTT.

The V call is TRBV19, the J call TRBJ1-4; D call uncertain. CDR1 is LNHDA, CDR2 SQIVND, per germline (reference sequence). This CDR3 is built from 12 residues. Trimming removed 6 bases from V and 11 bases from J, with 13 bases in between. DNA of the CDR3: TGTGCCAGTAGAAATCCCTCGGGGAAACTGTTTTTT. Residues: CASRNPSGKLFF.

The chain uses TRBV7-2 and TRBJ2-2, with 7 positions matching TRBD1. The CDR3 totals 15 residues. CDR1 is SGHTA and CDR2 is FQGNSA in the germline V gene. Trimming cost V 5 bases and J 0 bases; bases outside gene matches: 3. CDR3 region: CASSRDSSNTGELFF. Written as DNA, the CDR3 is TGTGCCAGCAGCCGGGACAGCTCGAACACCGGGGAGCTGTTTTTT.